Each of the 10 T cell receptor beta chains below was sequenced from the same sample in a study of blood T cell repertoires in COVID-19. Data came from immunoSEQ multiplex PCR; TCRdb stores just in-frame clones and leaves some out. The sample lists roughly 70,000 clones; roughly 70% were seen once. The sequencing sample was made of peripheral blood. Source of these receptors: a man in his 70s with acute or convalescent COVID-19.

J is TRBJ2-1 and V is TRBV9, with 8 bases fitting TRBD1. Germline CDR1 reads SGDLS; CDR2 reads YYNGEE. The length of the CDR3 is 16 residues. V lost 0 bases and J lost 9; bases outside the gene matches: 11. The CDR3, as DNA: TGTGCCAGCAGCGTAGATTCGGGACAGGTCATGGGTGAGCAGTTCTTC. Amino acid sequence: CASSVDSGQVMGEQFF.

V usage is TRBV27 and J usage is TRBJ1-2; D not certain. Trimming took off 5 bases at V and 4 bases at J, with 11 bases between the two ends. Germline CDR1 is MNHEY and CDR2 is SMNVEV (reference sequence). The CDR3 length is 13 residues. The CDR3: CASSPDGAYGYTF. As DNA, the CDR3 is TGTGCCAGCAGTCCAGACGGAGCCTATGGCTACACCTTC.

The rearrangement uses TRBV4-2 and TRBJ2-5; 10 positions match TRBD2. V gave up 1 base and J gave up 4 bases; unmatched junction bases: 9. The CDR3 is 17 residues long. Germline-derived CDR1 and CDR2 are LGHNA and YNFKEQ. CDR3 loop: CASSQGELAGEGETQYF. In DNA form, the CDR3 reads TGTGCCAGCAGCCAAGGGGAGCTAGCGGGAGAAGGAGAGACCCAGTACTTC.

With regard to this clone: This specimen includes other DNA sequences encoding the same CDR3. This chain connects TRBV18 to TRBJ1-5, with 7 bases identical to TRBD1. The CDR3 length is 15 residues. Germline V CDR1 and CDR2: KGHSH, LQKENI. The V gene end was trimmed by 4 bases and the J gene end by 0 bases; junction bases not matched to a gene: 3. This chain's CDR3 is CASSLGQNSNQPQHF. CDR3 sequence (DNA): TGTGCCAGCTCACTGGGACAGAATAGCAATCAGCCCCAGCATTTT. Variable domain in full (rest from reference TRBV18 and TRBJ1-5): NAGVMQNPRHLVRRRGQEARLRCSPMKGHSHVYWYRQLPEEGLKFMVYLQKENIIDESGMPKERFSAEFPKEGPSILRIQQVVRGDSAAYFCASSLGQNSNQPQHFGDGTRLSIL.

This rearrangement joins TRBV10-2 to TRBJ2-1; TRBD2 aligns across 8 bases. In germline, CDR1 is WSHSY, CDR2 SAAADI. The CDR3 consists of 15 residues. Losses at the gene ends were 3 bases for V and 0 bases for J; bases not matched to a gene: 1. CDR3 bases: TGCGCCAGCAGTGATGCGGGAGGCTCCTACAATGAGCAGTTCTTC. Encoded protein: CASSDAGGSYNEQFF.

The rearrangement joins TRBV29-1 to TRBJ2-7, with 10 bases aligning to TRBD2. The CDR3 runs to 12 residues. Unmatched junction bases numbered 10, after V lost 8 bases and J lost 9 bases. In germline, CDR1 is SQVTM, CDR2 ANQGSEA. DNA of the CDR3: TGCAGCTTCGCCGGGACTAGCGAGGCGCAGTACTTC. Its translation: CSFAGTSEAQYF.

The chain employs TRBV19 and TRBJ1-6; 9 bases line up with TRBD1. CDR3 length: 14 amino acids. CDR1 LNHDA and CDR2 SQIVND come from the germline V gene (reference sequence). V was clipped by 5 bases and J by 9 bases; unmatched bases: 5. The CDR3 region has the DNA TGTGCCAGTAGTCTGGGACAGGGATCTTCACCCCTCCACTTT. Translated, it gives CASSLGQGSSPLHF.

This rearrangement joins TRBV7-3 to TRBJ2-7; possible D gene TRBD2, 6 bases. V lost 5 bases and J 1 base, leaving 15 bases between the germline ends. Per the germline V gene, CDR1 is SGHTA and CDR2 is FQGTGA. The CDR3 runs 15 residues. The CDR3 loop reads CASSPTPGGSYEQYF. The CDR3 coding sequence is TGTGCCAGCAGCCCCACCCCCGGGGGATCCTACGAGCAGTACTTC. Full variable domain (rest looked up from reference TRBV7-3 and TRBJ2-7): GAGVSQTPSNKVTEKGKYVELRCDPISGHTALYWYRQSLGQGPEFLIYFQGTGAADDSGLPNDRFFAVRPEGSVSTLKIQRTERGDSAVYLCASSPTPGGSYEQYFGPGTRLTVT.

The chain is built from TRBV10-3 and TRBJ2-2, with 11 bases that match TRBD2. V was clipped by 6 bases and J by 0 bases; unmatched bases: 6. The V gene's germline CDR1 is ENHRY and CDR2 SYGVKD. CDR3 length equals 17 residues. DNA of the CDR3: TGTGCCATCAGGGGGACTAGCGGAACCGCGAACACCGGGGAGCTGTTTTTT. Translating gives CAIRGTSGTANTGELFF.

This rearrangement joins TRBV18 to TRBJ1-1; TRBD1 matches at 7 bases. This CDR3 comprises 14 residues. After removal of 2 bases from V and 5 bases from J, the junction contained 5 bases not matched to a gene. Germline values: CDR1 KGHSH, CDR2 LQKENI. The CDR3 nucleotides read TGTGCCAGCTCACCAATAGGGGGCCAGACTGAAGCTTTCTTT. Translating gives CASSPIGGQTEAFF.